Listed below are T cell receptor beta chains from one sample, sequenced in a study of CD8+ T cells in alopecia areata. Repertoires were generated with immunoSEQ multiplex PCR, while TCRdb's copy carries only in-frame clones and drops some. This sample has around 210,000 clones, with about three fifths found just once. The sample consisted of CD4+ T cells sorted from blood, taken at week 4, from a patient treated with tofacitinib. The receptors here all came from a human donor with alopecia areata. CDR3s include the opening cysteine and the closing phenylalanine or tryptophan. For some rows the clone size is stated as once, few or many, or as a class when expanded; others skip it.

TRBV7-6	TRBJ2-6	NA	CASSLQGTGANVLTF
TRBV15	TRBJ1-5	NA	CATGPLPGQPQHF
TRBV7-2	TRBJ1-5	NA	CASSSRSGTGSQPQHF
TRBV5-1	TRBJ1-4	NA	CASSLGRGGTFEKLFF
TRBV6-5	TRBJ1-2	NA	CASRPQGGGYTF
TRBV15	TRBJ1-5	NA	CATSRVDQPQHF
TRBV5-1	TRBJ2-5	few	CASSLMGGGETQYF
TRBV29-1	TRBJ2-1	NA	CSVAGGVSYNEQFF
TRBV29-1	TRBJ1-2	NA	CSVGDSGYGYTF
TRBV25-1	TRBJ2-6	NA	CASSPSGGANVLTF
TRBV9	TRBJ1-1	NA	CASSVGLYTEAFF
TRBV13	TRBJ1-2	NA	CASTYTGTGGDGYTF
TRBV20-1	TRBJ2-7	few	CSARRGYEQYF
TRBV6-6	TRBJ2-5	once	CASRSGLAGTPQYF
TRBV29-1	TRBJ1-2	few	CSVDRGLGYGYTF
TRBV30	TRBJ2-2	NA	CAWSGERGALNTGELFF
TRBV18	TRBJ2-4	few	CASSTGEDKNIQYF
TRBV4-1	TRBJ1-2	once	CASSQGSDSRTNYGYTF
TRBV6-6	TRBJ1-2	NA	CASSYGAGYYTF
TRBV27	TRBJ2-5	few	CASSFGLAETQYF
TRBV29-1	TRBJ2-1	few	CSVEGPGEFF
TRBV7-9	TRBJ2-3	once	CASSLGGTLLTDTQYF
TRBV10-2	TRBJ2-3	once	CATARGNADTQYF
TRBV7-9	TRBJ2-3	NA	CASSLSTDTQYF
TRBV7-9	TRBJ1-4	NA	CASSYGLTNEKLFF
TRBV29-1	TRBJ1-1	NA	CSATGTPNTEAFF
TRBV30	TRBJ1-5	NA	CAWSGGDRGPQHF
TRBV7-9	TRBJ1-6	NA	CASSHLDGNASPLHF
TRBV29-1	TRBJ1-1	NA	CSGGGRLNTEAFF
TRBV4-1	TRBJ1-6	NA	CASSQVVAVVPPLHF
TRBV13	TRBJ2-6	NA	CASSWGTGKTGANVLTF
TRBV4-1	TRBJ2-4	NA	CASSQGFQGLRAKNIQYF
TRBV7-9	TRBJ1-6	few	CASGEAGGNSPLHF
TRBV25-1	TRBJ2-7	NA	CASSESTGGYEQYF
TRBV28	TRBJ1-4	NA	CASSPPTGGSEKLFF
TRBV10-3	TRBJ2-3	NA	CAISEQWNTDTQYF
TRBV5-1	TRBJ2-5	few	CASSLEGGSETQYF
TRBV5-1	TRBJ2-3	NA	CASSLPRDGNTDTQYF
TRBV10-3	TRBJ2-7	NA	CAISLGQVDYEQYF
TRBV29-1	TRBJ2-5	NA	CSVAHGGEETQYF
TRBV27	TRBJ1-5	NA	CASSSYSPLGQPQHF
TRBV7-2	TRBJ2-5	NA	CASSLWTGEAETQYF
TRBV2	TRBJ2-5	few	CASSSPRTGPNHGTQYF
TRBV10-3	TRBJ2-7	NA	CAISEGVYEQYF
TRBV9	TRBJ2-3	NA	CASSVSSGGRTDTQYF
TRBV29-1	TRBJ2-4	once	CSAGQMNIQYF
TRBV29-1	TRBJ2-7	NA	CSVESPGSPYEQYF
TRBV5-6	TRBJ2-7	NA	CASSLLQGTYEQYF
TRBV4-1	TRBJ1-2	NA	CASSQVGNSNYGYTF
TRBV9	TRBJ1-1	few	CASSPQWGSVNTEAFF
TRBV4-3	TRBJ2-3	NA	CASSRQPTGFSTDTQYF
TRBV7-2	TRBJ2-5	NA	CASSWRGDKETQYF